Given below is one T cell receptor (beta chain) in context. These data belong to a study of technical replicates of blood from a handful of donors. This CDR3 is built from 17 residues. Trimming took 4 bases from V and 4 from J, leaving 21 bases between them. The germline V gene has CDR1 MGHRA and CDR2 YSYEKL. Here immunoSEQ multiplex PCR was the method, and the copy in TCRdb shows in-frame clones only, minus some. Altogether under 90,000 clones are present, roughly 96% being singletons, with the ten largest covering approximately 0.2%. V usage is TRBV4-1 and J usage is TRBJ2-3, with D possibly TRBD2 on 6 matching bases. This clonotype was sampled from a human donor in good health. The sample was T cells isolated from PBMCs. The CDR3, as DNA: TGCGCCAGCAGCCTATTTTCACGAGCGGGCGGCCCAGATACGCAGTATTTT. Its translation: CASSLFSRAGGPDTQYF.